The TCR beta chain under discussion was sequenced for a study of T cells after yellow fever vaccination. Whole-study context: Researchers used SMART-Seq v4 Ultra Low Input to prepare fractions that had low cell numbers. Overall study findings and caveats: Weaker in magnitude, the secondary response showed a faster peak on day 5 versus 15. Abundant clonotypes from the bulk population could get into FACS-sorted repertoires as contaminants. A small share of clonotypes appeared in both CD4 and CD8 compartments.

The sample holds many counts of this clonotype. What it binds is unknown. MiXCR, applied by TCRdb to the 5' RACE reads, yields one record per CDR3 protein. The profile covers over 110,000 distinct CDR3 sequences, with 7% to 9% appearing a single time and approximately 0.78% taken by the ten largest. Per the germline V gene, CDR1 is SGHVS and CDR2 is FNYEAQ. CDR3 size: 17 residues. V shed 5 bases, J shed 6 bases, and the junction held 12 bases outside the gene matches. The TCR originated in a man aged 30 to 39 who received the YFV17D yellow fever vaccine. Here the sequenced sample was CD4+ T cells sorted from PBMCs, taken 5 days after the yellow fever booster vaccination. The J gene is TRBJ2-1, the V gene TRBV7-6; 11 bases are shared with TRBD2. CDR3 protein: CASSRLGIAGGSNEQFF. In nucleotides, the CDR3 is TGTGCCAGCAGCCGTCTGGGGATAGCGGGAGGGTCCAATGAGCAGTTCTTC.